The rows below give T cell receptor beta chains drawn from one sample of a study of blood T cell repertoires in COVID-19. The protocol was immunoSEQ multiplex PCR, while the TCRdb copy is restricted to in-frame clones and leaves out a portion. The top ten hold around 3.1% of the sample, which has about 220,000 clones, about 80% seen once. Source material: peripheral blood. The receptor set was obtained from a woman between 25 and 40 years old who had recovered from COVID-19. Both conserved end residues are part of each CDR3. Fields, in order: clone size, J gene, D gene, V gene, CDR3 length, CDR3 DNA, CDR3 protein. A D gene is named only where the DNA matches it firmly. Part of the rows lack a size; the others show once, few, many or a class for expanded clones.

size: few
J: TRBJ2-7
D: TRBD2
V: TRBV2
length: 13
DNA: TGTGCCAGCAGGGGACTAGGAGATTACGAGCAGTACTTC
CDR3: CASRGLGDYEQYF

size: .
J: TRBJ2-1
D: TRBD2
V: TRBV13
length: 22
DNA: TGTGCCAGCAGCTTAGATGAGGGGGCTAGCGGGAGGCGATCCTTCTCCTACAATGAGCAGTTCTTC
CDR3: CASSLDEGASGRRSFSYNEQFF

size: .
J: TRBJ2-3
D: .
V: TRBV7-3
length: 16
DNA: TGTGCCAGCAGCTTAAGCCCATCCCGGGAGACAGATACGCAGTATTTT
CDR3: CASSLSPSRETDTQYF

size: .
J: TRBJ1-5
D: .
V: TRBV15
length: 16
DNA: TGTGCCACCAGCAGACCCTCTTCAGGGCTGGATCAGCCCCAGCATTTT
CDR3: CATSRPSSGLDQPQHF

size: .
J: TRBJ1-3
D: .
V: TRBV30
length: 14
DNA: TGTGCCTGGAATGCGGTTCGCTCTGGAAACACCATATATTTT
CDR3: CAWNAVRSGNTIYF

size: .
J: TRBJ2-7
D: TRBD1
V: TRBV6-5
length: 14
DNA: TGTGCCAGCAGCACCGGGACAGGGGCCTACGAGCAGTACTTC
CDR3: CASSTGTGAYEQYF

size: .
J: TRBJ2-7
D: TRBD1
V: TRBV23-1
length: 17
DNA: TGCGCCAGCAGTCAGTTCCTGGGGCAGGGGGCCCCCAACGAGCAGTACTTC
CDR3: CASSQFLGQGAPNEQYF

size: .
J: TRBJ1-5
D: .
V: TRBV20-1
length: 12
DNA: TGCAGTGCTAGTACCGGAGGTCAGCCCCAGCATTTT
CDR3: CSASTGGQPQHF

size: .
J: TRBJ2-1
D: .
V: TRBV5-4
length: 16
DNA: TGTGCCAGCAGCTGGAGGATTCTAGGAATAACTAATGAGCAGTTCTTC
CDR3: CASSWRILGITNEQFF

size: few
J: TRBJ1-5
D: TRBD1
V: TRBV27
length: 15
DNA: TGTGCCAGCAGTTTTTCAGGGGGAAGCAATCAGCCCCAGCATTTT
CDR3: CASSFSGGSNQPQHF